This T cell receptor (beta chain) was sequenced for a study of T-cell memory formation after mild COVID-19. The CDR3 is made up of 15 amino acids. The germline V and J ends were trimmed by 1 base and 4 bases, with 13 bases remaining between them. Per germline, CDR1 SGHAT and CDR2 FQNNGV. General study points: Confirmation of SARS-CoV-2 specificity was lacking for second-wave clones peaking day 37.

A note on this clonotype: What it recognizes is unknown.

Using its own MiXCR run on the 5' RACE reads, TCRdb lists one record per CDR3 protein. The profile shows 190,000 or so distinct CDR3 sequences, 25% to 35% of them singletons. This sequence joins TRBV11-2 and TRBJ1-2; D gene unclear. The TCR was taken from an adult woman who had mild COVID-19 (a few samples of this study predate the infection). Cell type and time point are not known. Material: PBMCs or a T cell subset sorted from them (not recorded which). CDR3 sequence: CASSLVTRPIYGYTF. The CDR3 nucleotides are TGTGCCAGCAGCTTAGTAACCCGCCCGATCTATGGCTACACCTTC.